This T cell receptor (beta chain) was documented in a study of blood T cells in healthy people across ages. Next came a second PCR, run for about 6 to 12 cycles, which used a sample-barcoded 5' primer along with a J-beta primer mix. MiXCR, run by TCRdb on the 5' RACE reads, gives a single entry per CDR3 protein. In the table there are fewer than 600,000 distinct CDR3 sequences, about 28% of which are singletons. To note about this clonotype: The antigen is undetermined.

Findings of the study overall: The authors considered diversity estimates from one million T cells to be underestimates.

The CDR3 consists of 14 residues. V shed 4 bases and J 6 bases; nucleotides not matched to a gene: 7. The germline gives CDR1 SGDLS, CDR2 YYNGEE. The sample was also linked to a second study, of T cells of mothers and their children. That work states: The extracted RNA was employed in its entirety for cDNA synthesis, at roughly 1.5 ug per 15 ul.

J is TRBJ2-3 and V is TRBV9; 8 positions match TRBD1. The clonotype was recovered from a boy between 2 and 15 years old in good health. The sample taken for sequencing was blood. This CDR3 reads CASSPQTGEDTQYF. CDR3 nucleotides: TGTGCCAGCAGCCCGCAGACAGGGGAGGATACGCAGTATTTT.